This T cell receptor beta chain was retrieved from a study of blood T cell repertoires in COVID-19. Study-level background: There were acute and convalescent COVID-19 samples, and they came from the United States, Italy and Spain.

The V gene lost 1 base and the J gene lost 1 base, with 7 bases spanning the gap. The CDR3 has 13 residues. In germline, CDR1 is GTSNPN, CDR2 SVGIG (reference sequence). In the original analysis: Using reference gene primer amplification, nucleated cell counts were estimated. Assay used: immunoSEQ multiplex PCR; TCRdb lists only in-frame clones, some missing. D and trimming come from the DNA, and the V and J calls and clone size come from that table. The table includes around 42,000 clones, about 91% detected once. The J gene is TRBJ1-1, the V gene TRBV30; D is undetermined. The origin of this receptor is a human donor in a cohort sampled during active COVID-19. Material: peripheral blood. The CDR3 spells CAWSAQENTEAFF. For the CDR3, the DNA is TGTGCCTGGAGTGCCCAGGAGAACACTGAAGCTTTCTTT.